These T cell receptor beta chains were read from a single sample in a study of blood T cell repertoires in COVID-19. Measured with immunoSEQ multiplex PCR; TCRdb has only the in-frame clones, and not every one. The sample has a few hundred thousand clones, 75% to 90% seen once. The sample was peripheral blood. These receptors were collected from a woman in her thirties or forties with acute or convalescent COVID-19. Each CDR3 is given with its conserved first and last residue. The D gene is left open where the match is weak. Only some rows state a clone size, as once, few, many or a class for expanded clones.

clone size: few
D gene: -
V gene: TRBV11-2
J gene: TRBJ1-2
CDR3 DNA: TGTGCCAGCAGCTTAGTGGGGACTACGGGCTATGGCTACACCTTC
CDR3 protein: CASSLVGTTGYGYTF

clone size: -
D gene: TRBD2
V gene: TRBV19
J gene: TRBJ2-3
CDR3 DNA: TGTGCCAGTAGTATCCGTAGCGGGGGGGCCTCTGATACGCAGTATTTT
CDR3 protein: CASSIRSGGASDTQYF

clone size: once
D gene: TRBD1
V gene: TRBV5-8
J gene: TRBJ1-6
CDR3 DNA: TGTGCCAGCAGCCCGACAGGGTTGAATTCACCCCTCCACTTT
CDR3 protein: CASSPTGLNSPLHF

clone size: -
D gene: TRBD1
V gene: TRBV6-6
J gene: TRBJ1-1
CDR3 DNA: TGTGCCAGCAGTTACGGGCGGAGGGGGCGGAGAACTGAAGCTTTCTTT
CDR3 protein: CASSYGRRGRRTEAFF

clone size: -
D gene: -
V gene: TRBV13
J gene: TRBJ2-3
CDR3 DNA: TGTGCCAGCAGCTTGGGCCGATCCACAGATACGCAGTATTTT
CDR3 protein: CASSLGRSTDTQYF

clone size: -
D gene: TRBD2
V gene: TRBV6-2/TRBV6-3
J gene: TRBJ2-3
CDR3 DNA: TGTGCCAGCAGTTACTCACGCGGGGGTGGTCAAGGGCAGTATTTT
CDR3 protein: CASSYSRGGGQGQYF

clone size: few
D gene: -
V gene: TRBV20-1
J gene: TRBJ1-1
CDR3 DNA: TGCAGTGCAACCCGACAGAAAGAAGCTTTCTTT
CDR3 protein: CSATRQKEAFF

clone size: once
D gene: -
V gene: TRBV10-2
J gene: TRBJ1-5
CDR3 DNA: TGCGCCAGCAGGGAAGGACAGTTTTATCAGCCCCAGCATTTT
CDR3 protein: CASREGQFYQPQHF

clone size: -
D gene: -
V gene: TRBV7-2
J gene: TRBJ2-2
CDR3 DNA: TGTGCCAGCAGCTCCGGACAGAACACCGGGGAGCTGTTTTTT
CDR3 protein: CASSSGQNTGELFF

clone size: few
D gene: -
V gene: TRBV15
J gene: TRBJ1-4
CDR3 DNA: TGTGCCACCAGCAGAGATGGGGGCGCAACTAATGAAAAACTGTTTTTT
CDR3 protein: CATSRDGGATNEKLFF

clone size: -
D gene: TRBD2
V gene: TRBV19
J gene: TRBJ2-2
CDR3 DNA: TGTGCCAGTAGTAAACTAGCGGGGGCTGCGAACACCGGGGAGCTGTTTTTT
CDR3 protein: CASSKLAGAANTGELFF

clone size: -
D gene: TRBD1
V gene: TRBV4-1
J gene: TRBJ2-3
CDR3 DNA: TGCGCCAGCAGCCGAGTTACGTACAGTCAGGGGGCAGATACGCAGTATTTT
CDR3 protein: CASSRVTYSQGADTQYF

clone size: -
D gene: -
V gene: TRBV3-1/TRBV3-2
J gene: TRBJ2-5
CDR3 DNA: TGTGCCAGCAGCCAATCGATAGCACCCGAGACCCAGTACTTC
CDR3 protein: CASSQSIAPETQYF

clone size: few
D gene: TRBD1
V gene: TRBV5-1
J gene: TRBJ2-4
CDR3 DNA: TGCGCCAGCAGCCCGGGGACAGGGGGGCAAAACATTCAGTACTTC
CDR3 protein: CASSPGTGGQNIQYF

clone size: -
D gene: -
V gene: TRBV7-8
J gene: TRBJ1-1
CDR3 DNA: TGTGCCAGCAGCTTAGCGGGGACTTTGAACACTGAAGCTTTCTTT
CDR3 protein: CASSLAGTLNTEAFF